This TCR beta chain was sequenced in a study of OX40 agonist ivuxolimab in advanced cancers. Overall study: An agonistic human IgG2 monoclonal antibody against OX40 (CD134) was given. Patients with prior anti-PD-1, anti-PD-L1 or anti-CTLA-4 therapy were eligible; 40% to 45% had some. Study-wide points: In general, CD8+ T cells held more expanded clones than CD4+ did, on average.

To note about this clone: Its specificity is unknown.

Method: immunoSEQ multiplex PCR; TCRdb's copy keeps in-frame clones and lacks some. The sample lists fewer than 40,000 clones; about four fifths were seen once. The CDR3 runs to 15 residues. Germline V gene data show CDR1 as MDHEN and CDR2 as SYDVKM. V dropped 2 bases and J dropped 5; count of bases not matched to a gene: 8. Sequencing used CD4+ or CD8+ T cells sorted from blood, obtained in a trial of the OX40 agonist ivuxolimab. This sequence joins TRBV28 and TRBJ2-5; 7 nucleotides line up with TRBD1. The origin of this receptor is an adult with an advanced solid tumor such as melanoma, head and neck, liver or kidney cancer. The CDR3: CASSLLGQPRETQYF. The CDR3 bases are TGTGCCAGCAGTTTACTGGGACAGCCAAGGGAGACCCAGTACTTC.